The 21 T cell receptor beta chains below were found in one sample sequenced in a study of CD4 T cells in relation to SARS-CoV-2 and coronaviruses. Unexposed donor CD4+ T cells date from about 2011-2018, before the COVID-19 pandemic. The cells were cultured for approximately 10 days before CD4+ T cells were isolated. No cognate antigen is known for these TCRs. Produced via immunoSEQ multiplex PCR; TCRdb's table is partial and in-frame only. The sample carries 20,000 or so clones, just under 80% recorded once. Sequenced sample: CD4+ T cells from PBMCs, cultured in vitro. These receptors came from a human donor in good health.

The chain couples TRBV7-2 to TRBJ2-3, with D possibly matching TRBD1 (5 bases). V was cut by 4 bases and J by 4 bases, with 12 bases left in between. The CDR3 runs 14 residues. CDR1 is SGHTA and CDR2 is FQGNSA in the germline V gene. The DNA for the CDR3 is TGTGCCAGCAGCTCTGACAGTGCCTCAGATACGCAGTATTTT. Amino acids: CASSSDSASDTQYF.

This clone was observed a handful of times. The gene calls are TRBV19 and TRBJ2-1, with a weak D call TRBD1 (6 bases). The CDR3 covers 16 residues. From germline, CDR1 is LNHDA and CDR2 SQIVND (reference sequence). V was trimmed by 2 bases and J by 0 bases, leaving 11 bases between them. CDR3 sequence reads: CASSINQGSSYNEQFF. For the CDR3, the DNA is TGTGCCAGTAGTATAAACCAGGGGAGCTCCTACAATGAGCAGTTCTTC.

By its share, this clone is large. J is TRBJ2-2 and V is TRBV19; either TRBD1 or TRBD2 may supply D (5 bases each). V was shortened by 5 bases and J by 4 bases, with 14 bases between the two germline ends. CDR1 and CDR2 (germline): LNHDA, SQIVND (reference sequence). The CDR3 length is 15 residues. CDR3 in DNA: TGTGCCAGTAGTTCCGGGACGTCATCCACCGGGGAGCTGTTTTTT. Translated: CASSSGTSSTGELFF.

This rearrangement joins TRBV3-1 (or the pseudogene TRBV3-2) to TRBJ1-2, with 7 bases matching TRBD1. Germline V lookup: CDR1 LGHDT, CDR2 YNNKEL (reference sequence). Losses at the gene ends were 1 base for V and 7 bases for J; bases not matched to a gene: 9. CDR3 length: 15 residues. The chain's CDR3 is CASSQVGQEGSGYTF. In DNA, the CDR3 is TGTGCCAGCAGCCAAGTTGGACAGGAGGGTTCTGGCTACACCTTC.

This chain connects TRBV12-5 to TRBJ2-1; D possibly uses TRBD1 or TRBD2 (6 bases each). Trimming shortened V by 4 bases and J by 9 bases, and 13 bases separated the two germline ends. Germline loops: CDR1 LGHNT, CDR2 FRNRAP. The length of the CDR3 is 13 residues. CDR3 nucleotides: TGTGCTAGTGGTTGGAGGGGGTTTGGTGAGCAGTTCTTC. This gives the protein CASGWRGFGEQFF.

This clone rates as large (0.1 to 1%). This chain connects TRBV20-1 to TRBJ2-7, with 13 bases matching TRBD2. J was trimmed by 6 bases and V by 6 bases; bases with no gene match: 8. This CDR3 is built from 14 residues. Germline assignment: CDR1 DFQATT and CDR2 SNEGSKA (reference sequence). The CDR3: CSASRTSGSREQYF. CDR3 DNA sequence: TGCAGTGCGAGTAGGACTAGCGGGAGTCGCGAGCAGTACTTC.

Only a few counts were recorded for this clone. The chain has TRBV6-2 or TRBV6-3 and TRBJ1-5; D is undetermined. CDR3 length: 12 residues. V was pared by 1 base and J by 7 bases, with 5 bases between. Germline CDR1 reads MNHEY; CDR2 reads SVGEGT. The CDR3 DNA is TGTGCCAGCAGTTACTTGGGCCAGCCCCAGCATTTT. Protein sequence: CASSYLGQPQHF.

This sequence joins TRBV3-1 (or the pseudogene TRBV3-2) and TRBJ2-5, with 8 bases identical to TRBD2. The CDR3 spans 15 residues. Trimming cost V 4 bases and J 3 bases; bases outside gene matches: 7. Per germline, CDR1 LGHDT and CDR2 YNNKEL (reference sequence). In DNA, the CDR3 is TGTGCCAGCAGCCCTCTCGGACTAGCCGAAGAGACCCAGTACTTC. Translation gives CASSPLGLAEETQYF.

Notes on this clone: Additional DNA sequences in this sample encode the identical CDR3. The V and J genes are TRBV19 and TRBJ2-5; D call uncertain. V was shortened by 1 base and J by 2 bases, with 8 bases between the two germline ends. Looked up from germline, CDR1 is LNHDA and CDR2 is SQIVND (reference sequence). The CDR3 runs 14 residues. In DNA, the CDR3 is TGTGCCAGTAGTATAGGCGGTAGTCAAGAGACCCAGTACTTC. As protein: CASSIGGSQETQYF.

The chain combines TRBV10-1 with TRBJ1-1, with a tentative D call TRBD1 (6 bases). The CDR3 totals 13 residues. Germline V gene sequence: CDR1 WNHNN, CDR2 SYGVQD (reference sequence). The V and J ends lost 6 bases and 5 bases respectively, with 13 bases between them. The chain's CDR3 is CASRPQGGTEAFF. The CDR3 region has the DNA TGCGCCAGCAGACCACAGGGTGGTACTGAAGCTTTCTTT.

This chain uses TRBV10-2 with TRBJ1-1; no definite D call. CDR1 and CDR2 (germline): WSHSY, SAAADI. Trimming took off 0 bases at V and 4 bases at J, with 6 bases between the two ends. CDR3 length: 13 residues. CDR3 nucleotides: TGCGCCAGCAGTGAGTCATTCGGCACTGAAGCTTTCTTT. It translates to CASSESFGTEAFF.

The rearrangement joins TRBV11-2 to TRBJ2-3; D not resolved. Trimming pared 5 bases from V and 1 base from J, leaving 13 bases between. The CDR3 spans 15 residues. Germline CDR1 is SGHAT and CDR2 is FQNNGV. CDR3 DNA: TGTGCCAGCAGCCCCTGGACGGATGGCACAGATACGCAGTATTTT. It translates to CASSPWTDGTDTQYF.

The V gene is TRBV30, the J gene TRBJ2-7; no reliable D call. From germline, CDR1 is GTSNPN and CDR2 SVGIG (reference sequence). V dropped 0 bases and J dropped 4 bases, with 7 bases sitting between them. CDR3 length equals 12 residues. CDR3 in DNA: TGTGCCTGGAGTGTAGACGGATACGAGCAGTACTTC. Its protein is CAWSVDGYEQYF.

The V and J genes are TRBV2 and TRBJ1-2, with 7 bases matching TRBD1. The V gene end was trimmed by 9 bases and the J gene end by 5 bases; junction bases not matched to a gene: 6. CDR1 is SNHLY, CDR2 FYNNEI, per germline. This CDR3 has 12 residues. The CDR3, as DNA: TGTGCCAGGCAGACAGGGCGGTATGGCTACACCTTC. This codes for CARQTGRYGYTF.

This chain joins TRBV11-2 and TRBJ1-5; TRBD1 matches 7 bases. J was trimmed by 4 bases and V by 1 base; bases with no gene match: 4. Germline V gives CDR1 SGHAT, CDR2 FQNNGV. The CDR3 loop spans 15 amino acids. The CDR3 loop reads CASSLGDRENQPQHF. The CDR3 DNA sequence: TGTGCCAGCAGCTTAGGCGACAGGGAGAATCAGCCCCAGCATTTT. The whole variable domain, remainder taken from reference TRBV11-2 and TRBJ1-5, is EAGVAQSPRYKIIEKRQSVAFWCNPISGHATLYWYQQILGQGPKLLIQFQNNGVVDDSQLPKDRFSAERLKGVDSTLKIQPAKLEDSAVYLCASSLGDRENQPQHFGDGTRLSIL.

This clone was detected a few times. The chain has TRBV18 and TRBJ1-6, with a possible D match to TRBD1 (6 bases). CDR3 length: 16 amino acids. Germline CDR1 reads KGHSH; CDR2 reads LQKENI. The ends were cut back, 4 bases at V and 10 bases at J, with 20 bases in the middle. The CDR3: CASSLRTDRRESPLHF. CDR3 nucleotides: TGTGCCAGCTCACTTAGGACTGACAGGCGAGAGTCACCCCTCCACTTT.

This clone was detected a few times. The chain joins TRBV4-1 to TRBJ1-2; D is unclear. The CDR3 contains 14 residues. CDR1 and CDR2 (germline): MGHRA, YSYEKL. V shed 0 bases and J shed 5 bases, with 10 bases lying between them. The CDR3 sequence is CASSQDRSGYGYTF. DNA for the CDR3: TGCGCCAGCAGCCAAGATCGGTCGGGGTATGGCTACACCTTC.

The CDR3 bases are TGTGCCATCAGTGAGTCGAGGGGGGGAGAGCCCCAGCATTTT. It translates to CAISESRGGEPQHF. This chain connects TRBV10-3 to TRBJ1-5; the D gene is possibly TRBD1 (6 bases). The CDR3 runs 14 residues. The germline V gene has CDR1 ENHRY and CDR2 SYGVKD. Deletions cut 0 bases from V and 8 bases from J, with 11 bases between.

The chain is built from TRBV10-3 and TRBJ1-2, with D perhaps TRBD1 (6 bases). This CDR3 has 14 amino acids. In germline, CDR1 is ENHRY, CDR2 SYGVKD. V gave up 8 bases and J gave up 0 bases, with 13 bases separating them. CDR3 in DNA: TGTGCCATCGGCGGGCAGGGGTCTAACTATGGCTACACCTTC. Its translation: CAIGGQGSNYGYTF.

The CDR3 loop reads CASSPTGGNTEAFF. For the CDR3, the DNA is TGTGCCAGCAGCCCAACGGGGGGAAACACTGAAGCTTTCTTT. V and J are TRBV27 and TRBJ1-1; D may be TRBD1 (5 bases). The CDR3 contains 14 residues. The V and J ends lost 6 bases and 2 bases respectively, with 13 bases between them. The V gene's germline CDR1 is MNHEY and CDR2 SMNVEV (reference sequence).

The gene calls are TRBV7-9 and TRBJ2-7, with D possibly being TRBD2 (6 bases). V was pared by 1 base and J by 5 bases, with 12 bases between. CDR3 size: 14 residues. Germline lookup yields CDR1 SEHNR and CDR2 FQNEAQ (reference sequence). CDR3: CASSLGLAPNEQYF. In DNA, the CDR3 is TGTGCCAGCAGCTTAGGGCTAGCGCCGAACGAGCAGTACTTC.